A single sample is the source of the 28 T cell receptor beta chains below, sequenced in a study of cytomegalovirus exposure and HLA in healthy donors. Measured with immunoSEQ multiplex PCR; TCRdb has only the in-frame clones, and not every one. The repertoire holds over 250,000 clones, with around 86% as singletons. Sequencing was performed on PBMCs. The receptors come from a woman aged 18-29 years in good health and CMV-seronegative.

This clone was detected only a few times. The V and J genes are TRBV7-3 and TRBJ2-1; 7 bases align to TRBD2. There are 13 residues in the CDR3. V was clipped by 9 bases and J by 5 bases; unmatched bases: 7. CDR1 and CDR2 (germline): SGHTA, FQGTGA. For the CDR3, the DNA is TGTGCCAGTTCGGGGGGACTTAACAATGAGCAGTTCTTC. As protein: CASSGGLNNEQFF.

The rearrangement joins TRBV27 to TRBJ2-3; 13 bases fit TRBD2. Losses at the gene ends were 5 bases for V and 5 bases for J; bases not matched to a gene: 7. Germline CDR1 is MNHEY and CDR2 is SMNVEV (reference sequence). The CDR3 loop spans 16 amino acids. CDR3 in DNA: TGTGCCAGCAGTAGACGACTAGCGGGGGGAGGAGATACGCAGTATTTT. This gives the protein CASSRRLAGGGDTQYF.

The chain recombines TRBV25-1 with TRBJ2-3, with a weak D call TRBD2 (5 bases). CDR1 and CDR2 (germline): MGHDK, SYGVNS. Trimming stripped 4 bases from V and 1 base from J, with 12 bases between. The CDR3 is made up of 15 amino acids. Here the CDR3 reads CASSGFGERTDTQYF. CDR3 sequence (DNA): TGTGCCAGCAGTGGATTCGGGGAGCGCACAGATACGCAGTATTTT.

This chain uses TRBV11-3 with TRBJ1-1; TRBD1 aligns across 7 bases. Germline-derived CDR1 and CDR2 are SGHNT and YENEEA. The CDR3 sequence is 13 residues long. V trimming: 11 bases; J trimming: 4 bases; junction bases outside the gene matches: 10. The CDR3 loop reads CASQGWGSTEAFF. The CDR3 DNA follows: TGTGCCTCACAGGGGTGGGGGAGCACTGAAGCTTTCTTT.

V is TRBV27 and J is TRBJ1-5; D is possibly TRBD1 (6 bases). Deletions cut 8 bases from V and 1 base from J, with 15 bases between. This CDR3 is built from 15 residues. Germline assignment: CDR1 MNHEY and CDR2 SMNVEV (reference sequence). DNA for the CDR3: TGTGCCAGCGCCAAACTTCAGGGGAGCAATCAGCCCCAGCATTTT. It is translated as CASAKLQGSNQPQHF.

This chain connects TRBV5-6 to TRBJ2-5; D uncertain. CDR3 length: 14 amino acids. V was shortened by 4 bases and J by 1 base, with 11 bases between the two germline ends. Per the germline V gene, CDR1 is SGHDT and CDR2 is YYEEEE. The CDR3 DNA follows: TGTGCCAGCAGCGCCGGTGCTAGCCAAGAGACCCAGTACTTC. Amino acids: CASSAGASQETQYF. Full variable domain (outside the CDR3, taken from reference TRBV5-6 and TRBJ2-5): DAGVTQSPTHLIKTRGQQVTLRCSPKSGHDTVSWYQQALGQGPQFIFQYYEEEERQRGNFPDRFSGHQFPNYSSELNVNALLLGDSALYLCASSAGASQETQYFGPGTRLLVL.

This rearrangement joins TRBV9 to TRBJ2-2; 8 bases agree with TRBD2. This CDR3 comprises 15 residues. V was clipped by 2 bases and J by 5 bases; unmatched bases: 5. Germline assignment: CDR1 SGDLS and CDR2 YYNGEE. This chain's CDR3 is CASSVGLVRTGELFF. CDR3 DNA: TGTGCCAGCAGCGTGGGACTAGTGAGGACCGGGGAGCTGTTTTTT.

About this clone itself: Compared with germline, one end of the junction differs, possibly owing to a read error. The rearrangement uses TRBV7-7 and TRBJ2-5; possibly TRBD2 for D (5 bases). Germline values: CDR1 SSHAT, CDR2 FNYEAQ (reference sequence). This CDR3 is 14 amino acids long. CDR3 DNA: TGTGCTAGCACCCCCTATTTGAATCGGGGGACCCAGTACTTC. Translated, it gives CASTPYLNRGTQYF.

The gene calls are TRBV27 and TRBJ1-1; D gene uncertain. Germline V gives CDR1 MNHEY, CDR2 SMNVEV (reference sequence). This CDR3 spans 15 amino acids. Between the trimmed V and J ends, which lost 0 bases and 2 bases, there was a span of 10 bases. The CDR3 spells CASSLSGESNTEAFF. The CDR3 DNA reads as TGTGCCAGCAGTTTATCCGGAGAGAGTAACACTGAAGCTTTCTTT.

The chain links TRBV5-1 to TRBJ2-7; 9 bases fit TRBD1. CDR1 SGHRS and CDR2 YFSETQ come from the germline V gene. V was clipped by 0 bases and J by 0 bases; unmatched bases: 1. This CDR3 comprises 15 residues. CDR3 nucleotide sequence: TGCGCCAGCAGCTTGGAACAGGGGGCCTCCTACGAGCAGTACTTC. It translates to CASSLEQGASYEQYF.

The CDR3 loop reads CASSLAGRPTWEETQYF. The CDR3, as DNA: TGTGCCAGCAGCTTGGCCGGCAGGCCGACGTGGGAAGAGACCCAGTACTTC. J is TRBJ2-5 and V is TRBV5-6; D unresolved. There are 17 residues in the CDR3. V lost 0 bases, J lost 3 bases, and 18 bases lay in between. CDR1 and CDR2 from the germline V gene are SGHDT and YYEEEE. Variable domain in full (rest from reference TRBV5-6 and TRBJ2-5): DAGVTQSPTHLIKTRGQQVTLRCSPKSGHDTVSWYQQALGQGPQFIFQYYEEEERQRGNFPDRFSGHQFPNYSSELNVNALLLGDSALYLCASSLAGRPTWEETQYFGPGTRLLVL.

CDR3 DNA: TGTGCCAGCAGTTTTGTAGCGTCAATAGGTAATGAGCAGTTCTTC. Protein: CASSFVASIGNEQFF. The chain carries TRBV27 and TRBJ2-1, with a possible D match to TRBD2 (5 bases). CDR3 size: 15 residues. The V end was cut by 3 bases, the J end by 7 bases, with 16 bases between. Germline assignment: CDR1 MNHEY and CDR2 SMNVEV (reference sequence).

This clone was counted only a few times. The rearrangement joins TRBV6-5 to TRBJ1-2; D might be TRBD1 (5 bases). The V gene's germline CDR1 is MNHEY and CDR2 SVGAGI. The CDR3 is made up of 15 amino acids. V was cut by 0 bases and J by 4 bases, with 12 bases left in between. The CDR3: CASSYSRGRSYGYTF. CDR3 sequence (DNA): TGTGCCAGCAGTTACTCAAGGGGTCGGAGCTATGGCTACACCTTC.

The CDR3 region is CAISGREDTEAFF. The CDR3 coding sequence is TGTGCCATCAGTGGGAGGGAGGACACTGAAGCTTTCTTT. The chain employs TRBV10-3 and TRBJ1-1; D not certain. Germline CDR1 and CDR2: ENHRY and SYGVKD. The CDR3 loop spans 13 amino acids. Between the trimmed V and J ends, which lost 4 bases and 3 bases, there was a span of 9 bases.

V usage is TRBV6-5 and J usage is TRBJ1-5; 9 bases agree with TRBD1. The CDR3 sequence is 15 residues long. From germline, CDR1 is MNHEY and CDR2 SVGAGI. J was trimmed by 0 bases and V by 5 bases; bases with no gene match: 2. The CDR3 coding sequence is TGTGCCAGCAGTCACAGGGGGCTTAGCAATCAGCCCCAGCATTTT. It codes for CASSHRGLSNQPQHF.

Only a few counts were recorded for this clone. The CDR3, as DNA: TGTGCCAGCAGCGTGGATACAGGGGGTGGTGCTTTCTTT. Translating gives CASSVDTGGGAFF. The chain combines TRBV9 with TRBJ1-1; 8 bases are shared with TRBD1. The V gene end was trimmed by 2 bases and the J gene end by 11 bases; junction bases not matched to a gene: 8. Germline V lookup: CDR1 SGDLS, CDR2 YYNGEE. The CDR3 contains 13 residues. The full variable domain, completed using reference TRBV9 and TRBJ1-1, is DSGVTQTPKHLITATGQRVTLRCSPRSGDLSVYWYQQSLDQGLQFLIQYYNGEERAKGNILERFSAQQFPDLHSELNLSSLELGDSALYFCASSVDTGGGAFFGQGTRLTVV.

As regards this clone: The sample has other DNA sequences that encode this CDR3 too. The chain couples TRBV6-5 to TRBJ2-7; weak D call: TRBD1 (6 bases). Deletions cut 0 bases from V and 0 bases from J, with 12 bases between. This CDR3 is 16 amino acids long. Per germline, CDR1 MNHEY and CDR2 SVGAGI. This chain's CDR3 is CASSYSVVGGSYEQYF. The CDR3 nucleotides read TGTGCCAGCAGTTACTCAGTGGTAGGGGGCTCCTACGAGCAGTACTTC.

The chain links TRBV30 to TRBJ1-5, with 8 positions matching TRBD1. Trimming removed 1 base from V and 16 bases from J; junction bases left unmatched: 12. The CDR3 runs to 13 residues. Germline V gene sequence: CDR1 GTSNPN, CDR2 SVGIG (reference sequence). CDR3 protein: CAWSEARDRPRHF. The CDR3 DNA sequence: TGTGCCTGGAGTGAGGCTCGGGACAGGCCGCGACATTTT.

The genes are TRBV13 and TRBJ2-3, with TRBD1 identical over 8 bases. CDR1 is PRHDT and CDR2 is FYEKMQ in the germline V gene (reference sequence). This CDR3 region has 15 residues. V dropped 4 bases and J dropped 1; count of bases not matched to a gene: 4. The CDR3 region has the DNA TGTGCCAGCAGCTCTACGACAGGGGGCACAGATACGCAGTATTTT. Protein sequence: CASSSTTGGTDTQYF.

The gene calls are TRBV9 and TRBJ2-4, with a possible D match to TRBD1 (5 bases). The germline gives CDR1 SGDLS, CDR2 YYNGEE. Trimming stripped 6 bases from V and 0 bases from J, with 16 bases between. This CDR3 region has 16 residues. The CDR3 spells CASIGVTALAKNIQYF. The CDR3 DNA is TGTGCCAGCATAGGGGTGACGGCTCTAGCCAAAAACATTCAGTACTTC.

The J gene is TRBJ2-4, the V gene TRBV18; 10 positions match TRBD2. The CDR3 has 19 amino acids. Trimming took 2 bases from V and 8 from J; bases not matched to a gene: 18. Per the germline V gene, CDR1 is KGHSH and CDR2 is LQKENI. This CDR3 is CASSPFVGGSGRGMDIQYF. CDR3 nucleotides: TGTGCCAGCTCACCATTCGTCGGAGGCAGCGGGAGGGGGATGGACATTCAGTACTTC.

The genes are TRBV5-6 and TRBJ2-7, with 10 positions matching TRBD2. CDR3 size: 16 residues. CDR1 is SGHDT and CDR2 is YYEEEE in the germline V gene. V dropped 6 bases and J dropped 2; count of bases not matched to a gene: 11. CDR3 in amino acids: CASNDVSGGPTYEQYF. DNA of the CDR3: TGTGCCAGCAACGATGTTAGCGGGGGGCCGACCTACGAGCAGTACTTC.

The J gene is TRBJ1-2, the V gene TRBV7-9; a weak D match, TRBD1 (5 bases). Germline V lookup: CDR1 SEHNR, CDR2 FQNEAQ (reference sequence). This CDR3 has 12 residues. V was pared by 5 bases and J by 4 bases, with 8 bases between. The CDR3, as DNA: TGTGCCAGCAGCAGAGACAGCTATGGCTACACCTTC. Protein sequence: CASSRDSYGYTF. Combining the CDR3 with reference TRBV7-9 and TRBJ1-2 gives the whole variable domain DTGVSQNPRHKITKRGQNVTFRCDPISEHNRLYWYRQTLGQGPEFLTYFQNEAQLEKSRLLSDRFSAERPKGSFSTLEIQRTEQGDSAMYLCASSRDSYGYTFGSGTRLTVV.

The CDR3 region has the DNA TGTGCCAGCAGCTTTCCGGGGCAGGGGAGCGAGCAGTACTTC. Its translation: CASSFPGQGSEQYF. The J gene is TRBJ2-7, the V gene TRBV7-9, with a possible D match to TRBD1 (6 bases). CDR1 SEHNR and CDR2 FQNEAQ come from the germline V gene (reference sequence). The V end lost 3 bases, the J end lost 6 bases, and 15 bases lay between the germline ends. This CDR3 has 14 amino acids.

The J gene is TRBJ2-1, the V gene TRBV18; TRBD2 aligns across 8 bases. V lost 6 bases and J lost 1; bases outside the gene matches: 8. This CDR3 comprises 16 residues. Germline-derived CDR1 and CDR2 are KGHSH and LQKENI. CDR3: CASSPTSAISYNEQFF. The CDR3 region has the DNA TGTGCCAGCTCGCCGACTAGCGCGATATCCTACAATGAGCAGTTCTTC.

This clone appeared a single time. The chain combines TRBV6-5 with TRBJ2-5, with D possibly matching TRBD2 (5 bases). Trimming left V 0 bases short and J 7 bases short, with 18 bases between. Germline-derived CDR1 and CDR2 are MNHEY and SVGAGI. There are 16 residues in the CDR3. CDR3 residues: CASSYSRQPGAGTQYF. Written as DNA, the CDR3 is TGTGCCAGCAGTTACTCGAGGCAGCCAGGCGCGGGGACCCAGTACTTC.

The chain links TRBV30 to TRBJ1-2, with a weak D call TRBD1 (6 bases). The V gene lost 3 bases and the J gene lost 6 bases, with 17 bases spanning the gap. Germline V gene sequence: CDR1 GTSNPN, CDR2 SVGIG (reference sequence). CDR3 length: 14 residues. The chain's CDR3 is CAWSPGGGGDGYTF. CDR3 DNA sequence: TGTGCCTGGAGCCCCGGGGGAGGGGGGGATGGCTACACCTTC.

The chain combines TRBV2 with TRBJ1-2; D possibly corresponds to TRBD1 (6 bases). The CDR3 extends over 16 amino acids. V was trimmed by 2 bases and J by 0 bases, leaving 13 bases between them. The germline CDR1 and CDR2 sequences are SNHLY and FYNNEI. CDR3 amino acids: CASSESPTGPNYGYTF. For the CDR3, the DNA is TGTGCCAGCAGTGAATCCCCGACAGGACCTAACTATGGCTACACCTTC.